The 8 T cell receptor beta chains below were found in one sample sequenced in a study of T cell responses to AZD1222 COVID-19 vaccine. Clones were sequenced by immunoSEQ multiplex PCR, and TCRdb holds only the in-frame ones, with some missing. This sample contains around 150,000 clones. Sequencing was performed on peripheral blood. The receptors were gathered from an adult in good health.

The genes are TRBV21-1 and TRBJ2-3; TRBD1, the D gene given by the table, was not confirmed from the DNA. TRBV21-1 is flagged as a pseudogene. This CDR3 is built from 19 residues. The CDR3 nucleotides read TGTGCCAGCAGCAAAGGAGCCAGGGGCCCGTCCACTAACACAGATACGCAGTATTTT. Translating gives CASSKGARGPSTNTDTQYF.

CDR3: CASSPGDGPYGYTF. In nucleotides, the CDR3 is TGCGCCAGCAGCCCCGGGGACGGGCCCTATGGCTACACCTTC. This sequence joins TRBV5-1 and TRBJ1-2, with D maybe TRBD1 (5 bases). V lost 4 bases to trimming and J lost 4 bases, with 14 bases between them. The CDR3 runs 14 residues. The germline V gene has CDR1 SGHRS and CDR2 YFSETQ.

The chain recombines TRBV5-4 with TRBJ2-7, with a weak D call TRBD1 (6 bases). Trimming shortened V by 4 bases and J by 6 bases, and 11 bases separated the two germline ends. Per germline, CDR1 SGHNT and CDR2 YYREEE (reference sequence). The CDR3 length is 12 residues. DNA for the CDR3: TGTGCCAGCAGCACCGTAGGGGGCGAGCAGTACTTC. Translation gives CASSTVGGEQYF. Filled out from reference TRBV5-4 and TRBJ2-7, the complete variable domain reads ETGVTQSPTHLIKTRGQQVTLRCSSQSGHNTVSWYQQALGQGPQFIFQYYREEENGRGNFPPRFSGLQFPNYSSELNVNALELDDSALYLCASSTVGGEQYFGPGTRLTVT.

CDR3 amino acids: CASSQEPQAVPNRNEQFF. CDR3 nucleotides: TGTGCCAGCAGCCAAGAACCCCAGGCGGTTCCCAATCGTAATGAGCAGTTCTTC. V and J are TRBV4-2 and TRBJ2-1, with D hard to call. CDR1 is LGHNA, CDR2 YNFKEQ, per germline. The CDR3 has 18 residues. V was cut by 0 bases and J by 7 bases, with 22 bases left in between.

The rearrangement links TRBV2 to TRBJ1-2, with TRBD1 matching over 7 bases. The trim removed 10 bases at V and 4 bases at J, leaving 3 bases unmatched. CDR1 is SNHLY and CDR2 is FYNNEI in the germline V gene. This CDR3 spans 11 amino acids. The CDR3 DNA reads TGTGCCACCCGGGACAGCTATGGCTACACCTTC. Protein product: CATRDSYGYTF. Full variable domain (remainder filled in from reference TRBV2 and TRBJ1-2): EPEVTQTPSHQVTQMGQEVILRCVPISNHLYFYWYRQILGQKVEFLVSFYNNEISEKSEIFDDQFSVERPDGSNFTLKIRSTKLEDSAMYFCATRDSYGYTFGSGTRLTVV.

The chain has TRBV6-2 or TRBV6-3 and TRBJ1-1; no reliable D call. Looked up from germline, CDR1 is MNHEY and CDR2 is SVGEGT. Trimming stripped 4 bases from V and 0 bases from J, with 15 bases between. This CDR3 region has 16 residues. CDR3 protein: CASSFPPLVMNTEAFF. CDR3 in DNA: TGTGCCAGCAGTTTCCCGCCCCTTGTCATGAACACTGAAGCTTTCTTT.

The chain joins TRBV18 to TRBJ1-2; the match to TRBD1 covers 7 bases. Germline CDR1 and CDR2: KGHSH and LQKENI. V lost 2 bases, J lost 5 bases, and 5 bases stayed unmatched. The CDR3 is made up of 14 amino acids. CDR3 coding DNA: TGTGCCAGCTCACCATTAGACAGGGCGTATGGCTACACCTTC. Its protein product is CASSPLDRAYGYTF.

The rearrangement links TRBV7-6 to TRBJ1-1; D remains unclear. The CDR3 runs 15 residues. CDR1 and CDR2 (germline): SGHVS, FNYEAQ. The V end was cut by 1 base, the J end by 0 bases, with 9 bases between. CDR3 in DNA: TGTGCCAGCAGCTTAGTAGGTTTCATGAACACTGAAGCTTTCTTT. This translates into CASSLVGFMNTEAFF.